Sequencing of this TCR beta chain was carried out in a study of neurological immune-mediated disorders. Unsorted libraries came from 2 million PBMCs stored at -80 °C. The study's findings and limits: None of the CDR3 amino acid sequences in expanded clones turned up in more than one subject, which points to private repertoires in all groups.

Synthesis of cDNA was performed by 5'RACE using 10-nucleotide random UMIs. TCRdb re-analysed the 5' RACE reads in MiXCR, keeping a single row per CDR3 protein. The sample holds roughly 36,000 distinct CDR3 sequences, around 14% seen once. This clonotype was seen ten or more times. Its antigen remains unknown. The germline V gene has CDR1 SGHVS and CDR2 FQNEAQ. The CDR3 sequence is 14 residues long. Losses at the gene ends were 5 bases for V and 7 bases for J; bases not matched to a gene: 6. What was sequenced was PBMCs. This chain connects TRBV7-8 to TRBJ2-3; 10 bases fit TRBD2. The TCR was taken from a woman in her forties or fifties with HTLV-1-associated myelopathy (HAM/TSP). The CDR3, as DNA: TGTGCCAGCAGCGTGTCTAGCGGGGGCTATACGCAGTATTTT. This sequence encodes CASSVSSGGYTQYF.